Below, 7 T cell receptor beta chains from the same sample are listed, as sequenced in a study of Graves' ophthalmopathy and Graves' hyperthyroidism. The authors amplified TCR beta CDR3 regions from RNA transcripts. An opening RT-PCR round employed HTBI primers and preceded a second-round multiplex PCR. TCRdb independently ran MiXCR on the multiplex PCR reads; one entry per CDR3 protein. This sample has 350,000 or so distinct CDR3 sequences; roughly a sixth occur once, and the top ten carry approximately 13%. Sequenced: peripheral blood. These TCRs come from an adult man with Graves' ophthalmopathy.

This clonotype was seen more than once but under ten times. The chain recombines TRBV20-1 with TRBJ2-5; 9 bases match TRBD2. Trimming took 5 bases from V and 4 from J; bases not matched to a gene: 5. The CDR3 covers 13 residues. From germline, CDR1 is DFQATT and CDR2 SNEGSKA (reference sequence). The CDR3 region has the DNA TGCAGTGCTCGTAGCGGGAGTCGAGAGACCCAGTACTTC. Protein: CSARSGSRETQYF.

This clonotype was observed many times. V usage is TRBV6-2 or TRBV6-3 and J usage is TRBJ2-7, with D unresolved. Trimming stripped 6 bases from V and 4 bases from J, with 7 bases between. This CDR3 has 11 residues. Germline values: CDR1 MNHEY, CDR2 SVGEGT. DNA of the CDR3: TGTGCCAGCAGAAAATCTTACGAGCAGTACTTC. It encodes CASRKSYEQYF.

This clonotype occurred many times. CDR3 DNA sequence: TGTGCCAGCAGTTACCCGGACAGGGGGCGCGTTGGCTACACCTTC. Amino acid sequence: CASSYPDRGRVGYTF. This rearrangement joins TRBV6-5 to TRBJ1-2; TRBD1 matches at 11 bases. The CDR3 is made up of 15 amino acids. With 2 bases clipped from V and 7 bases from J, the junction kept 6 bases outside the gene matches. CDR1 and CDR2 (germline): MNHEY, SVGAGI.

This clonotype was seen ten or more times. V and J are TRBV24-1 and TRBJ1-2; 7 nucleotides match TRBD1. Trimming at V came to 2 bases and at J to 6 bases, leaving 2 bases not matched to a gene. Germline V gene lookup returns CDR1 KGHDR and CDR2 SFDVKD. There are 13 residues in the CDR3. The CDR3 loop reads CATSDWTGNGYTF. The CDR3, as DNA: TGTGCCACCAGTGATTGGACAGGAAATGGCTACACCTTC.

The gene calls are TRBV6-1 and TRBJ2-7; a weak D match, TRBD2 (5 bases). The CDR3 runs 14 residues. V shed 2 bases and J shed 6 bases, with 14 bases lying between them. Germline CDR1 reads MNHNS; CDR2 reads SASEGT. Here the CDR3 reads CASSERLVASEQYF. The CDR3 DNA reads TGTGCCAGCAGTGAACGTCTAGTAGCGTCCGAGCAGTACTTC.

This clonotype was seen ten or more times. The V call is TRBV20-1, the J call TRBJ1-2, with 10 bases fitting TRBD1. Germline V gene sequence: CDR1 DFQATT, CDR2 SNEGSKA (reference sequence). The ends lost 3 bases at V and 6 bases at J; junction bases unmatched: 7. The CDR3 sequence is 14 residues long. The CDR3 loop reads CSASERQGANGYTF. The DNA for the CDR3 is TGCAGTGCTAGTGAGCGACAGGGGGCAAATGGCTACACCTTC.

The sample holds many counts of this clonotype. The rearrangement uses TRBV29-1 and TRBJ1-3; the D gene is possibly TRBD1 (5 bases). The CDR3 sequence is 13 residues long. Germline values: CDR1 SQVTM, CDR2 ANQGSEA. V lost 4 bases and J 5 bases, leaving 12 bases between the germline ends. This chain's CDR3 is CSVGAGTRNTIYF. For the CDR3, the DNA is TGCAGCGTTGGGGCAGGGACTCGAAACACCATATATTTT. Combining the CDR3 with reference TRBV29-1 and TRBJ1-3 gives the whole variable domain SAVISQKPSRDICQRGTSLTIQCQVDSQVTMMFWYRQQPGQSLTLIATANQGSEATYESGFVIDKFPISRPNLTFSTLTVSNMSPEDSSIYLCSVGAGTRNTIYFGEGSWLTVV.